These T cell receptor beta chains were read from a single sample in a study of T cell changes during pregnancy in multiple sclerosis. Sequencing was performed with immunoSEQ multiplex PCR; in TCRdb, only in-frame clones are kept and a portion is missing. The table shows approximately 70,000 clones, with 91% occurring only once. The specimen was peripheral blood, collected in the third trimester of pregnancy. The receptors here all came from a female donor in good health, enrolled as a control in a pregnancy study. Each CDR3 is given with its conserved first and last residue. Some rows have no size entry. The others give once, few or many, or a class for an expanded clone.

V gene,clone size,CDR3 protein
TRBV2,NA,CASSRGQQLMGQFF
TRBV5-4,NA,CASSPEPSETQYF
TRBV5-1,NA,CASSLAQGADTQYF
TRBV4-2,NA,CASSPTGQAYEQYF
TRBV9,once,CASSHSTSGRGDEQFF
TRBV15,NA,CATSTRRDSKYQETQYF
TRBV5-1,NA,CASSELGGKPQHF
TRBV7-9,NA,CASSLVAGTYEQYF
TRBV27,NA,CASSFVPGTGEYNEQFF
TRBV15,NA,CATAGASRGYTQYF